The 24 T cell receptor beta chains presented below share a single source sample, sequenced in a study of glioma-infiltrating T cells. Using RNA template, CDR3s of TCR alpha and beta were amplified with iRepertoire arm-PCR. Each CDR3 protein gets one entry after TCRdb re-called the multiplex PCR reads with MiXCR. The sample lists some 10,000 distinct CDR3 sequences; 45% to 65% were seen once. The sequenced sample was glioma tissue, nonneoplastic brain tissue, or PBMCs (not recorded which). These receptors were obtained from a human donor with low-grade glioma or glioblastoma, undergoing nonglioma brain surgery, or in good health (not recorded which).

This clonotype has a count of ten or more. This may be a read error, as it is one base from a much larger clone. CDR3 DNA: TGCAGTGCTAGGGGGTACAGGAGCACTGAAGCTTTCTTT. Encoded protein: CSARGYRSTEAFF. The chain couples TRBV20-1 to TRBJ1-1; possibly TRBD1 for D (5 bases). The germline gives CDR1 DFQATT, CDR2 SNEGSKA (reference sequence). The CDR3 has 13 amino acids. The ends were cut back, 3 bases at V and 4 bases at J, with 12 bases in the middle.

V and J are TRBV7-4 and TRBJ2-4; D might be TRBD1 or TRBD2, each matching 6 bases. The CDR3 is 15 amino acids. Germline V lookup: CDR1 SGHVT, CDR2 SQSDAQ. The CDR3 DNA reads as TGTGCTCGCAGCTTAGGGGGAGGAGCCAAAAACATTCAGTACTTC. It translates to CARSLGGGAKNIQYF.

This clonotype counts as medium-sized (0.01 to 0.1%). V and J are TRBV27 and TRBJ2-2; D not certain. Germline assignment: CDR1 MNHEY and CDR2 SMNVEV (reference sequence). Trimming left V 8 bases short and J 3 bases short, with 10 bases between. CDR3 length: 13 residues. The CDR3 sequence is CASYRADTGELFF. The CDR3 coding sequence is TGTGCCAGCTATCGGGCCGACACCGGGGAGCTGTTTTTT.

This clonotype was seen repeatedly, ten times or more. The gene calls are TRBV19 and TRBJ2-1; 8 nucleotides line up with TRBD2. There are 16 residues in the CDR3. Trimming took 4 bases from V and 0 from J; bases not matched to a gene: 5. From germline, CDR1 is LNHDA and CDR2 SQIVND (reference sequence). As DNA, the CDR3 is TGTGCCAGTAGTACACTAGCGGCTAGCTCCTACAATGAGCAGTTCTTC. It translates to CASSTLAASSYNEQFF. The full variable domain, rest sourced from reference TRBV19 and TRBJ2-1, is DGGITQSPKYLFRKEGQNVTLSCEQNLNHDAMYWYRQDPGQGLRLIYYSQIVNDFQKGDIAEGYSVSREKKESFPLTVTSAQKNPTAFYLCASSTLAASSYNEQFFGPGTRLTVL.

This clonotype was observed at least ten times. This sequence joins TRBV7-2 and TRBJ2-3; the match to TRBD2 covers 8 bases. Germline trimming cut 2 bases from V and 1 base from J; bases unmatched to any gene: 2. Germline V gene data show CDR1 as SGHTA and CDR2 as FQGNSA. This CDR3 comprises 15 residues. CDR3 nucleotides: TGTGCCAGCAGCTTAAGCGGGAGTGGCACAGATACGCAGTATTTT. Its protein is CASSLSGSGTDTQYF.

The gene calls are TRBV4-2 and TRBJ2-5, with a possible D match to TRBD1 (6 bases). This CDR3 contains 16 residues. Germline-derived CDR1 and CDR2 are LGHNA and YNFKEQ. V lost 3 bases and J 5 bases, leaving 19 bases between the germline ends. DNA for the CDR3: TGTGCCAGCAGCCACGAAAAGGCAGGGGCGCAGGAGACCCAGTACTTC. It encodes CASSHEKAGAQETQYF.

Comment on this clonotype: The CDR3 ends on some other residue instead of the conserved phenylalanine or tryptophan, so this is likely a read error. It is unclear where the CDR3 begins or ends on the DNA, so no DNA is shown, and the CDR3 is as TCRdb lists it. This rearrangement joins TRBV11-2 to TRBJ2-1; TRBD1 is the table's D call and was not checked against the DNA. Germline V CDR1 and CDR2: SGHAT, FQNNGV. The CDR3 spans 18 residues, counting both ends. The CDR3 loop reads CASSSGGQGKSSYNEKFL.

This clonotype is a singleton in its sample. The chain recombines TRBV20-1 with TRBJ1-5; possibly TRBD1 for D (6 bases). Trimming removed 4 bases from V and 0 bases from J, with 19 bases in between. The CDR3 runs to 17 residues. Germline values: CDR1 DFQATT, CDR2 SNEGSKA (reference sequence). The CDR3 DNA reads as TGCAGTGCTACCGGGACATCCAGGGTCTATAGCAATCAGCCCCAGCATTTT. Translating it yields CSATGTSRVYSNQPQHF.

Note on this clonotype: One end of the junction does not line up with germline, which may come from a read error. This rearrangement joins TRBV20-1 to TRBJ2-7, with D maybe TRBD1 (5 bases). This CDR3 contains 16 residues. Germline CDR1 DFQATT, CDR2 SNEGSKA (reference sequence). CDR3 in amino acids: CSANDVRGSPHYEKYF. DNA of the CDR3: TGCAGTGCTAATGACGTTAGGGGCTCACCCCACTACGAGAAGTACTTC.

A word on this clonotype: The CDR3 carries no conserved terminal phenylalanine or tryptophan, so it likely arises from a read error. CDR3 in DNA: TGTGCCAGAAGCCCCTGGGACGAGCAGTTCTTA. It yields the protein CARSPWDEQFL. This chain links TRBV2 with TRBJ2-1; either TRBD1 or TRBD2 may supply D (5 bases each). CDR1 and CDR2 (germline): SNHLY, FYNNEI. The ends were cut back, 9 bases at V and 10 bases at J, with 13 bases in the middle. The CDR3 is made up of 11 amino acids.

For this clonotype: Germline is not matched at one junction end, which may reflect a read error. V gene TRBV3-1 combines with J gene TRBJ2-2; either TRBD1 or TRBD2 may supply D (5 bases each). The V gene's germline CDR1 is LGHDT and CDR2 YNNKEL (reference sequence). The CDR3 runs to 13 residues. The CDR3 spells CASTLLNTGDLFF. For the CDR3, the DNA is TGTGCCAGCACCCTATTGAACACCGGGGACCTGTTTTTT.

In this sample, this clonotype is medium-sized. This rearrangement joins TRBV20-1 to TRBJ2-1; 9 bases fit TRBD1. Germline values: CDR1 DFQATT, CDR2 SNEGSKA (reference sequence). This CDR3 region has 14 residues. V was clipped by 6 bases and J by 2 bases; unmatched bases: 5. This CDR3 reads CSAKQGAAYNEQFF. In DNA, the CDR3 is TGCAGTGCCAAACAGGGGGCGGCCTACAATGAGCAGTTCTTC.

This clonotype was recorded at least ten times. One junction end does not reproduce the germline sequence, and a read error may be involved. The chain couples TRBV29-1 to TRBJ2-1, with a possible D match to TRBD2 (5 bases). The CDR3 has 13 amino acids. Germline V lookup: CDR1 SQVTM, CDR2 ANQGSEA. CDR3 coding DNA: TGCAGCGTCGAAGGGAGAAACTACAATGAGCAGTTCTTC. It is translated as CSVEGRNYNEQFF.

The chain is built from TRBV25-1 and TRBJ1-1, with D perhaps TRBD1 (6 bases). Germline CDR1 MGHDK, CDR2 SYGVNS. This CDR3 comprises 14 residues. Trimming took off 5 bases at V and 6 bases at J, with 16 bases between the two ends. This chain's CDR3 is CASSPTGSFAEAFF. For the CDR3, the DNA is TGTGCCAGCAGTCCTACAGGGAGTTTTGCTGAAGCTTTCTTT.

The CDR3 is CSARLLAGNNRTDTQYF. In DNA form, the CDR3 reads TGCAGTGCTAGACTCCTAGCGGGGAATAATCGGACAGATACGCAGTATTTT. The chain combines TRBV20-1 with TRBJ2-3; 9 nucleotides match TRBD2. J gave up 3 bases and V 2 bases, and 12 bases lay outside the gene matches. CDR1 is DFQATT, CDR2 SNEGSKA, per germline (reference sequence). This CDR3 comprises 17 residues.

A single count supports this clonotype. Relative to the germline gene, one junction end is altered; a read error may explain this. The chain recombines TRBV4-1 with TRBJ2-7; D is possibly TRBD1 (6 bases). Germline loops: CDR1 MGHRA, CDR2 YSYEKL. This CDR3 region has 15 residues. The CDR3 spells CSSSHRDTRGNDQYF. CDR3 coding DNA: TGCTCCAGCAGCCACAGGGACACACGGGGCAATGATCAGTACTTC.

This clonotype is termed medium-sized. The chain is built from TRBV18 and TRBJ1-5; TRBD1 is a possible D gene (6 bases). CDR1 KGHSH and CDR2 LQKENI come from the germline V gene. CDR3 length: 15 residues. V lost 3 bases and J lost 4, with 13 bases in between. The chain's CDR3 is CASSPSYRENQPQHF. CDR3 coding DNA: TGTGCCAGCTCACCGTCCTACAGGGAAAATCAGCCCCAGCATTTT.

By sample fraction, this clonotype is medium-sized (0.01 to 0.1%). The chain employs TRBV20-1 and TRBJ1-1; 7 nucleotides line up with TRBD1. CDR3 length equals 13 residues. Per germline, CDR1 DFQATT and CDR2 SNEGSKA (reference sequence). Losses at the gene ends were 5 bases for V and 5 bases for J; bases not matched to a gene: 8. The CDR3 DNA sequence: TGCAGTGCTTTTACGGACAGGTCGACTGAAGCTTTCTTT. Its translation is CSAFTDRSTEAFF.

This clonotype was seen once. The junction departs from the called germline gene at one end, perhaps through a read error. This chain connects TRBV6-4 to TRBJ2-3; D is perhaps TRBD1 (6 bases). Germline V gene data show CDR1 as MRHNA and CDR2 as SNTAGT. The CDR3 spans 11 residues. The CDR3 spells CASNRADTQCF. CDR3 bases: TGTGCCAGCAACAGGGCGGATACGCAGTGTTTT.

This clonotype was detected ten times or more. The J gene is TRBJ2-1, the V gene TRBV27, with 13 bases matching TRBD2. The V gene's germline CDR1 is MNHEY and CDR2 SMNVEV (reference sequence). This CDR3 region has 19 residues. With 2 bases clipped from V and 0 bases from J, the junction kept 7 bases outside the gene matches. CDR3 protein: CASSLMGLAGQSSYNEQFF. The CDR3, as DNA: TGTGCCAGCAGTTTAATGGGACTAGCGGGACAGAGCTCCTACAATGAGCAGTTCTTC.

This clonotype qualifies as medium-sized (0.01 to 0.1%). The chain carries TRBV20-1 and TRBJ1-2, with 12 nucleotides matching TRBD1. The CDR3 length is 14 residues. Trimming took 5 bases from V and 7 from J; bases not matched to a gene: 8. Germline V gives CDR1 DFQATT, CDR2 SNEGSKA (reference sequence). The CDR3 loop is CSAWDRGLDRGYTF. The CDR3, as DNA: TGCAGTGCTTGGGACAGGGGGCTGGATCGTGGCTACACCTTC.

V and J are TRBV2 and TRBJ2-1; D perhaps matches TRBD2 (5 bases). V shed 0 bases and J shed 10 bases, with 13 bases lying between them. The CDR3 runs 14 residues. Germline CDR1 and CDR2: SNHLY and FYNNEI. CDR3 loop: CASSEAGAPKEQFF. In DNA form, the CDR3 reads TGTGCCAGCAGTGAAGCGGGAGCGCCTAAGGAGCAGTTCTTC.

This clonotype was counted at least ten times. V and J are TRBV18 and TRBJ2-7; D uncertain. From germline, CDR1 is KGHSH and CDR2 LQKENI. This CDR3 spans 15 amino acids. The V and J ends lost 0 bases and 2 bases respectively, with 11 bases between them. CDR3 coding DNA: TGTGCCAGCTCACCACCGGACGGCTTCACCTACGAGCAGTACTTC. Protein product: CASSPPDGFTYEQYF.

This chain joins TRBV6-6 and TRBJ1-2; 7 nucleotides align to TRBD1. The V gene's germline CDR1 is MNHNY and CDR2 SVGAGI (reference sequence). The CDR3 extends over 15 amino acids. The V and J ends lost 5 bases and 10 bases, in that order; junction bases with no gene match: 16. DNA of the CDR3: TGTGCCAGCAGTAACCCCAGGGGGGACCGCTATTTCTACACCTTC. This gives the protein CASSNPRGDRYFYTF.